The TCR beta chain described here comes from a study of CD8+ T cells in alopecia areata. cDNA prepared by RNA extraction and subsequent reverse transcription served as the template for sequencing. The repertoire was sequenced with immunoSEQ multiplex PCR; TCRdb's copy has only in-frame clones and lacks some. This table has 110,000 to 150,000 clones, roughly four fifths appearing once. Study findings and constraints: Scalp and blood samples kept many expanded lesional clones throughout tofacitinib.

Specified treatment: oral pan-JAK inhibitor, 5-10 mg twice daily. Both peripheral blood and punch biopsies of lesional scalp skin were obtained from patients who had alopecia areata. About this clone itself: Its cognate antigen is unknown.

The material was CD8+ T cells sorted from blood, obtained at week 4, from a patient treated with tofacitinib. The source of this sequence is a human donor with alopecia areata.

DNA for the CDR3: TGTGCCAGCAGCCCCCCGGGACAGGACACAGATACGCAGTATTTT. Translation: CASSPPGQDTDTQYF. This chain links TRBV2 with TRBJ2-3; 8 positions match TRBD1. V lost 6 bases and J lost 2; bases outside the gene matches: 7. The germline CDR1 and CDR2 sequences are SNHLY and FYNNEI. There are 15 residues in the CDR3.